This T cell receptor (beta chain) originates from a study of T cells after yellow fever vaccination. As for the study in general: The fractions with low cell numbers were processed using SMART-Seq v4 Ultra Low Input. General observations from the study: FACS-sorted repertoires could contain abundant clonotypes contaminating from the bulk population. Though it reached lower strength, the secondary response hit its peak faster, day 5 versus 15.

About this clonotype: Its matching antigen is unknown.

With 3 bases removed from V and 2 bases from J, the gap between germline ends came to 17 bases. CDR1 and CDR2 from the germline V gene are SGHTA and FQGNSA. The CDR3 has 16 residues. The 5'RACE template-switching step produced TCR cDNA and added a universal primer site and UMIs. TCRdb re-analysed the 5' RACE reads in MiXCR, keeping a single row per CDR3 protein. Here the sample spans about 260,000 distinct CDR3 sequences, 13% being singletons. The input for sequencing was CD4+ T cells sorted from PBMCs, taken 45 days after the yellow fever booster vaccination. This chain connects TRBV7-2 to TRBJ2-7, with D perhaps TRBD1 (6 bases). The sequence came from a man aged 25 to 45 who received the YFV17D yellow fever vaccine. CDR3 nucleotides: TGTGCCAGCAGCTTTCCCGCCGGGACACCAGCCTACGAGCAGTACTTC. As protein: CASSFPAGTPAYEQYF.